This passage covers 26 T cell receptor beta chains from one sample sequenced in a study of cytomegalovirus exposure and HLA in healthy donors. PCR primers comprised 60 Vbeta and 13 Jbeta primers. Libraries were prepared by immunoSEQ multiplex PCR; TCRdb keeps only in-frame clonotypes and omits some of them. This sample's table has about 130,000 clones. Sample: PBMCs. The source is a middle-aged woman in good health and CMV-seronegative.

The chain recombines TRBV28 with TRBJ1-5, with D perhaps TRBD1 (5 bases). The ends were cut back, 8 bases at V and 9 bases at J, with 17 bases in the middle. The CDR3 has 13 amino acids. Germline CDR1 is MDHEN and CDR2 is SYDVKM. The CDR3 coding sequence is TGTGCCAGCGGCCCAGTAAGGGGTCCGCCCCAGCATTTT. This sequence encodes CASGPVRGPPQHF.

The chain links TRBV7-9 to TRBJ1-1; no definite D call. V shed 8 bases and J shed 12 bases, with 13 bases lying between them. Germline CDR1 is SEHNR and CDR2 is FQNEAQ (reference sequence). CDR3 length: 10 amino acids. The CDR3 protein is CASGKREPFF. Written as DNA, the CDR3 is TGTGCCAGCGGTAAACGAGAGCCTTTCTTT.

The rearrangement uses TRBV27 and TRBJ2-1; maybe TRBD1 (7 bases). The CDR3 extends over 16 amino acids. With 6 bases removed from V and 7 bases from J, the gap between germline ends came to 22 bases. CDR1 and CDR2 from the germline V gene are MNHEY and SMNVEV (reference sequence). CDR3 coding DNA: TGTGCCAGCAGGATGGGGGGTACAGGGGTAGGTAATGAGCAGTTCTTC. This translates into CASRMGGTGVGNEQFF.

The chain is built from TRBV7-2 and TRBJ1-4; D perhaps matches TRBD1 (6 bases). In germline, CDR1 is SGHTA, CDR2 FQGNSA. V lost 5 bases and J 0 bases, leaving 10 bases between the germline ends. This CDR3 contains 15 residues. The CDR3 DNA sequence: TGTGCCAGCAGCCTTGGACAGTCAACTAATGAAAAACTGTTTTTT. It encodes CASSLGQSTNEKLFF.

The chain uses TRBV7-9 and TRBJ2-3, with a possible D match to TRBD2 (5 bases). Germline loops: CDR1 SEHNR, CDR2 FQNEAQ (reference sequence). The CDR3 is 11 amino acids. V lost 6 bases and J 9 bases, leaving 10 bases between the germline ends. The CDR3 spells CASRSEDTQYF. In DNA, the CDR3 is TGTGCCAGCAGATCGGAGGACACGCAGTATTTT.

The rearrangement links TRBV5-1 to TRBJ1-2; no clear D. The CDR3 contains 12 residues. Trimming took 4 bases from V and 8 from J, leaving 12 bases between them. Germline V gene data show CDR1 as SGHRS and CDR2 as YFSETQ. This chain's CDR3 is CASSLAPGGYTF. The CDR3 DNA reads TGCGCCAGCAGCCTCGCTCCAGGCGGCTACACCTTC.

The V call is TRBV5-6, the J call TRBJ1-2, with 9 bases fitting TRBD1. The trim removed 4 bases at V and 2 bases at J, leaving 6 bases unmatched. Germline CDR1 and CDR2: SGHDT and YYEEEE. CDR3 length: 15 residues. Here the CDR3 DNA reads TGTGCCAGCAGCATGCCGGGACAGGGCAACTATGGCTACACCTTC. This gives the protein CASSMPGQGNYGYTF.

This chain uses TRBV6-5 with TRBJ1-1; unclear D gene. The CDR3 has 15 residues. V was pared by 4 bases and J by 4 bases, with 16 bases between. The germline V gene encodes CDR1 MNHEY and CDR2 SVGAGI. CDR3 protein: CASSSRQVQITEAFF. CDR3 sequence (DNA): TGTGCCAGCAGTTCAAGGCAGGTCCAGATCACTGAAGCTTTCTTT.

This sequence joins TRBV2 and TRBJ1-2; D gene unclear. V was pared by 7 bases and J by 7 bases, with 16 bases between. This CDR3 region has 13 residues. Germline loops: CDR1 SNHLY, CDR2 FYNNEI. The CDR3 spells CASTLSGDGGYTF. The CDR3 nucleotides read TGTGCCAGCACCCTTAGCGGGGATGGTGGCTACACCTTC.

The genes are TRBV2 and TRBJ2-2, with 7 bases aligning to TRBD2. Germline CDR1 reads SNHLY; CDR2 reads FYNNEI. The trim removed 7 bases at V and 4 bases at J, leaving 3 bases unmatched. The CDR3 runs 13 residues. The CDR3 DNA sequence: TGTGCCAGCAACCGACTAGCCACCGGGGAGCTGTTTTTT. Translation gives CASNRLATGELFF.

V gene TRBV10-3 combines with J gene TRBJ1-2, with no clear D. V lost 2 bases and J 5 bases, leaving 15 bases between the germline ends. CDR3 size: 15 residues. The V gene's germline CDR1 is ENHRY and CDR2 SYGVKD. For the CDR3, the DNA is TGTGCCATCAGTGAGGGACCAGCAGGCGGGTATGGCTACACCTTC. It specifies CAISEGPAGGYGYTF.

As to this clone: An end of the junction differs from the germline gene, which may be a read error. The gene calls are TRBV6-5 and TRBJ1-4; 8 bases are shared with TRBD1. Germline V gene lookup returns CDR1 MNHEY and CDR2 SVGAGI. The CDR3 length is 15 residues. The CDR3 reads CASGYTGGNNEKLFF. CDR3 DNA sequence: TGTGCCAGCGGTTACACAGGGGGTAATAATGAAAAACTGTTTTTT.

This chain uses TRBV5-1 with TRBJ2-1, with D possibly TRBD1 on 6 matching bases. The germline V gene has CDR1 SGHRS and CDR2 YFSETQ. V dropped 1 base and J dropped 6 bases, with 8 bases sitting between them. This CDR3 region has 13 residues. CDR3 protein: CASSLTGLNEQFF. The CDR3 DNA follows: TGCGCCAGCAGCTTGACAGGGCTCAATGAGCAGTTCTTC.

The chain employs TRBV12-5 and TRBJ2-5; 9 bases are a match to TRBD1. CDR3 length: 15 residues. Germline loops: CDR1 LGHNT, CDR2 FRNRAP. After removal of 5 bases from V and 5 bases from J, the junction contained 9 bases not matched to a gene. CDR3 nucleotide sequence: TGTGCTAGTGGTGGACAGGGGACCGTAGGGGAGACCCAGTACTTC. It is translated as CASGGQGTVGETQYF.

The chain carries TRBV9 and TRBJ2-3; TRBD2 matches at 8 bases. Germline-derived CDR1 and CDR2 are SGDLS and YYNGEE. The CDR3 runs to 15 residues. The ends lost 3 bases at V and 4 bases at J; junction bases unmatched: 7. The DNA of the CDR3 is TGTGCCAGCAGCGCCGCGGGGGGCAACTCAGATACGCAGTATTTT. It encodes CASSAAGGNSDTQYF.

The chain joins TRBV10-3 to TRBJ2-2; D possibly corresponds to TRBD1 (5 bases). CDR3 size: 13 residues. Germline V gene data show CDR1 as ENHRY and CDR2 as SYGVKD. V dropped 8 bases and J dropped 4 bases, with 11 bases sitting between them. The CDR3 DNA follows: TGTGCCATCGGGGCGCACGGCACCGGGGAGCTGTTTTTT. It encodes CAIGAHGTGELFF.

The chain couples TRBV10-3 to TRBJ1-2, with D uncertain. The CDR3 length is 15 residues. Germline V gene data show CDR1 as ENHRY and CDR2 as SYGVKD. V was shortened by 3 bases and J by 0 bases, with 11 bases between the two germline ends. CDR3 sequence reads: CAISEKGGTNYGYTF. The DNA for the CDR3 is TGTGCCATCAGTGAAAAAGGCGGAACTAACTATGGCTACACCTTC.

V and J are TRBV9 and TRBJ1-6; D is ambiguous. The CDR3 is 13 residues long. Trimming removed 7 bases from V and 7 bases from J, with 12 bases in between. CDR1 SGDLS and CDR2 YYNGEE come from the germline V gene. The CDR3 region is CASRGVRNSPLHF. CDR3 bases: TGTGCCAGCCGGGGTGTTCGGAATTCACCCCTCCACTTT.

The chain couples TRBV4-3 to TRBJ2-3; 9 nucleotides match TRBD2. CDR1 is LGHNA and CDR2 is YSLEER in the germline V gene. J lost 3 bases, V lost 1 base, and 5 bases had no gene match. CDR3 length: 16 amino acids. The CDR3 loop is CASSQAAGGHTDTQYF. The CDR3 DNA sequence: TGCGCCAGCAGCCAAGCGGCGGGGGGGCATACAGATACGCAGTATTTT.

The V gene is TRBV7-2, the J gene TRBJ2-5; 15 nucleotides line up with TRBD2. J gave up 5 bases and V 5 bases, and 3 bases lay outside the gene matches. Germline loops: CDR1 SGHTA, CDR2 FQGNSA. The CDR3 covers 15 residues. This CDR3 is CASSVGTSGGETQYF. DNA of the CDR3: TGTGCCAGCAGCGTCGGGACTAGCGGGGGGGAGACCCAGTACTTC.

The V gene is TRBV7-2, the J gene TRBJ1-6, with 7 positions matching TRBD1. Germline CDR1 reads SGHTA; CDR2 reads FQGNSA. The V gene end was trimmed by 3 bases and the J gene end by 14 bases; junction bases not matched to a gene: 4. The CDR3 has 12 amino acids. CDR3 bases: TGTGCCAGCAGCTTGGACAGGAGGACCCTCCACTTT. This sequence encodes CASSLDRRTLHF.

This chain connects TRBV14 to TRBJ2-5; TRBD2 agrees at 8 bases. The V gene end was trimmed by 2 bases and the J gene end by 2 bases; junction bases not matched to a gene: 4. Germline CDR1 is SGHDN and CDR2 is FVKESK. This CDR3 region has 15 residues. CDR3 loop: CASSQQRGPQETQYF. The CDR3 DNA follows: TGTGCCAGCAGCCAACAGCGGGGGCCGCAAGAGACCCAGTACTTC. Full variable domain (remainder filled in from reference TRBV14 and TRBJ2-5): EAGVTQFPSHSVIEKGQTVTLRCDPISGHDNLYWYRRVMGKEIKFLLHFVKESKQDESGMPNNRFLAERTGGTYSTLKVQPAELEDSGVYFCASSQQRGPQETQYFGPGTRLLVL.

J is TRBJ2-5 and V is TRBV6-6; 10 nucleotides align to TRBD1. Germline V lookup: CDR1 MNHNY, CDR2 SVGAGI (reference sequence). The junction had 6 bases not matched to a gene; V was cut back by 5 bases and J by 3 bases. This CDR3 contains 15 residues. The CDR3 loop reads CASSTPGTGEETQYF. CDR3 DNA: TGTGCCAGCAGTACTCCCGGGACAGGGGAAGAGACCCAGTACTTC.

The chain combines TRBV7-8 with TRBJ1-5, with D possibly matching TRBD1 (5 bases). Germline-derived CDR1 and CDR2 are SGHVS and FQNEAQ. The V gene lost 2 bases and the J gene lost 5 bases, with 7 bases spanning the gap. This CDR3 is built from 13 residues. CDR3 DNA: TGTGCCAGCAGCTTAATCAGGGATCAGCCCCAGCATTTT. Protein product: CASSLIRDQPQHF.

V usage is TRBV9 and J usage is TRBJ2-7; maybe TRBD1 (5 bases). The V end was cut by 1 base, the J end by 2 bases, with 10 bases between. CDR3 length: 14 amino acids. Germline lookup yields CDR1 SGDLS and CDR2 YYNGEE. DNA of the CDR3: TGTGCCAGCAGCGTATTACAGGTCCCCTACGAGCAGTACTTC. Amino acids: CASSVLQVPYEQYF.

The V gene is TRBV9, the J gene TRBJ2-4; 12 bases line up with TRBD2. Germline V gives CDR1 SGDLS, CDR2 YYNGEE. V shed 0 bases and J 6 bases; nucleotides not matched to a gene: 4. CDR3 length: 16 amino acids. The CDR3 nucleotides are TGTGCCAGCAGCGTAGAGCCTAGCGGGGGGGTAAACATTCAGTACTTC. This gives the protein CASSVEPSGGVNIQYF.